The TCR beta chain under discussion was sequenced for a study of cytomegalovirus exposure and HLA in healthy donors. Findings and limits, study-wide: The authors listed some 150 TCR beta chains as cytomegalovirus-associated. Cytomegalovirus status was reportedly diagnosed by the classifier with high specificity and sensitivity.

Comments on this clone: Its specificity is not known.

The PCR had 60 Vbeta and 13 Jbeta primers. The protocol was immunoSEQ multiplex PCR, while the TCRdb copy is restricted to in-frame clones and leaves out a portion. The repertoire consists of 110,000 to 150,000 clones, with around 10% occurring once and the leading ten covering 1.5% to 2%. Germline CDR1 reads MNHNS; CDR2 reads SASEGT. V lost 7 bases and J lost 3; bases outside the gene matches: 8. The CDR3 sequence is 14 residues long. The clonotype comes from a male donor in good health and CMV-seronegative. Material: PBMCs. This chain connects TRBV6-1 to TRBJ2-7, with TRBD2 identical over 8 bases. The CDR3 DNA is TGTGCCAGCATCTCGGCGGGAGGAGTCTACGAGCAGTACTTC. Its translation is CASISAGGVYEQYF.